This TCR beta chain appears in the sequencing data of a study of cytomegalovirus exposure and HLA in healthy donors. Findings and caveats of the study: Some V segments, including TRBV6-2 and TRBV6-3, were excluded as indistinguishable.

CDR3 length equals 16 residues. Trimming took 4 bases from V and 2 from J; bases not matched to a gene: 4. CDR1 and CDR2 from the germline V gene are SGHDT and YYEEEE. 60 Vbeta and 13 Jbeta primers were used in PCR. The protocol was immunoSEQ multiplex PCR, while the TCRdb copy is restricted to in-frame clones and leaves out a portion. The table records about 130,000 clones, around 69% of them present only once. About this clone itself: No antigen is known for it.

The V and J genes are TRBV5-6 and TRBJ1-5; 12 bases agree with TRBD1. The specimen sequenced was PBMCs. The source is a human donor in good health. In DNA, the CDR3 is TGTGCCAGCAGCCGGGACAGGGGGCCTGGCAATCAGCCCCAGCATTTT. Its translation: CASSRDRGPGNQPQHF.